What follows are 10 T cell receptor beta chains derived from one specimen sequenced in a study of neurological immune-mediated disorders. A single record per CDR3 protein comes from TCRdb applying MiXCR to the 5' RACE reads. This repertoire shows some 41,000 distinct CDR3 sequences, approximately 15% found once; its top ten account for roughly 3.5%. Material: CD4+ T cells from blood. The receptors were sampled from a woman aged 55-75 years with HTLV-1-associated myelopathy (HAM/TSP).

By proportion, this clonotype is medium-sized. The genes are TRBV2 and TRBJ1-2, with TRBD1 matching over 9 bases. Germline V gene data show CDR1 as SNHLY and CDR2 as FYNNEI. The ends lost 6 bases at V and 7 bases at J; junction bases unmatched: 12. The CDR3 runs to 15 residues. The CDR3 bases are TGTGCCAGCAGCCCCGGGACAGGGACGGATTCTGGCTACACCTTC. Translation: CASSPGTGTDSGYTF.

The sample holds many counts of this clonotype. The chain has TRBV12-3 or TRBV12-4 and TRBJ1-5; TRBD1 aligns across 9 bases. V lost 5 bases to trimming and J lost 6 bases; unmatched junction nucleotides: 11. The CDR3 consists of 16 residues. The CDR3 sequence: CASSPGGDRVGQPQHF. The CDR3 nucleotides read TGTGCCAGCAGTCCCGGGGGGGACAGGGTAGGTCAGCCCCAGCATTTT.

This clonotype is labeled medium-sized. The rearrangement joins TRBV5-1 to TRBJ1-2, with TRBD1 matching 7 bases. The junction had 2 bases not matched to a gene; V was cut back by 2 bases and J by 4 bases. The CDR3 sequence is 13 residues long. Germline-derived CDR1 and CDR2 are SGHRS and YFSETQ. The CDR3 DNA sequence: TGCGCCAGCAGCTTCGGGACAGTCTATGGCTACACCTTC. Encoded protein: CASSFGTVYGYTF.

Ten or more counts support this clonotype. The J gene is TRBJ2-7, the V gene TRBV20-1, with D uncertain. V gave up 6 bases and J gave up 3 bases, with 12 bases separating them. Germline CDR1 reads DFQATT; CDR2 reads SNEGSKA (reference sequence). This CDR3 is built from 12 residues. CDR3 in DNA: TGCAGTGCCAGCCCCACTATCTACGAGCAGTACTTC. Amino acids: CSASPTIYEQYF.

The sample holds many counts of this clonotype. J is TRBJ1-3 and V is TRBV5-1; 8 bases line up with TRBD1. This CDR3 has 15 residues. V shed 1 base, J shed 4 bases, and the junction held 4 bases outside the gene matches. The V gene's germline CDR1 is SGHRS and CDR2 YFSETQ. DNA for the CDR3: TGCGCCAGCAGCTTGACAGGGGGATCGGGAAACACCATATATTTT. This gives the protein CASSLTGGSGNTIYF. Full variable domain (remainder filled in from reference TRBV5-1 and TRBJ1-3): KAGVTQTPRYLIKTRGQQVTLSCSPISGHRSVSWYQQTPGQGLQFLFEYFSETQRNKGNFPGRFSGRQFSNSRSEMNVSTLELGDSALYLCASSLTGGSGNTIYFGEGSWLTVV.

This clonotype was detected only a few times. This chain links TRBV29-1 with TRBJ1-4; 9 bases map to TRBD1. The germline gives CDR1 SQVTM, CDR2 ANQGSEA. Trimming removed 7 bases from V and 0 bases from J; junction bases left unmatched: 6. The CDR3 covers 15 residues. CDR3 sequence (DNA): TGCAGCGCACAGGGGGCGATTGCAACTAATGAAAAACTGTTTTTT. Translation gives CSAQGAIATNEKLFF.

This clonotype was observed at least ten times. The rearrangement uses TRBV20-1 and TRBJ2-1; D uncertain. The CDR3 is 11 amino acids. V lost 3 bases to trimming and J lost 10 bases, with 10 bases between them. Germline CDR1 and CDR2: DFQATT and SNEGSKA (reference sequence). In DNA, the CDR3 is TGCAGTGCTAGTTCTGCTCGGGAGCAGTTCTTC. This translates into CSASSAREQFF.

This clonotype was seen many times. The V and J genes are TRBV19 and TRBJ1-5, with D possibly TRBD1 on 5 matching bases. The CDR3 spans 15 residues. Germline values: CDR1 LNHDA, CDR2 SQIVND (reference sequence). The V and J ends lost 3 bases and 3 bases respectively, with 12 bases between them. CDR3 coding DNA: TGTGCCAGTAGTATTCAAACAGGCTACAATCAGCCCCAGCATTTT. It yields the protein CASSIQTGYNQPQHF.

This clonotype was counted ten times or more. The J gene is TRBJ1-2, the V gene TRBV5-1; the D gene is possibly TRBD1 (6 bases). The V gene's germline CDR1 is SGHRS and CDR2 YFSETQ. The CDR3 spans 15 residues. V shed 4 bases and J shed 4 bases, with 17 bases lying between them. The CDR3 sequence is CASSGTTTGSYGYTF. The CDR3 coding sequence is TGCGCCAGCAGCGGAACCACGACAGGATCCTATGGCTACACCTTC.

This clonotype has just one count. The J gene is TRBJ2-1, the V gene TRBV7-2, with no clear D. The CDR3 has 12 amino acids. Germline values: CDR1 SGHTA, CDR2 FQGNSA. The V end was cut by 0 bases, the J end by 4 bases, with 1 base between. The CDR3: CASSLAYNEQFF. Written as DNA, the CDR3 is TGTGCCAGCAGCTTAGCGTACAATGAGCAGTTCTTC. The full variable domain, rest sourced from reference TRBV7-2 and TRBJ2-1, is GAGVSQSPSNKVTEKGKDVELRCDPISGHTALYWYRQSLGQGLEFLIYFQGNSAPDKSGLPSDRFSAERTGGSVSTLTIQRTQQEDSAVYLCASSLAYNEQFFGPGTRLTVL.